The clone carrying this TCR beta chain appeared a single time. The data belong to a study of blood T cell repertoires in COVID-19. Study as a whole: Sites across the United States, Italy and Spain contributed samples from acute and convalescent COVID-19. From T cells, B-cell-depleted T cells, or PBMCs came the material, which was cDNA or gDNA.

Original processing methods: Researchers report that nucleated cell counts were estimated from reference gene primer amplification. Using immunoSEQ multiplex PCR, the repertoire was profiled, and TCRdb retains in-frame clones only, with some absent. The V and J calls and clone size are taken from that table; D and trimming were inferred from the DNA. The sample includes about 280,000 clones, 86% seen only once; the top ten take around 8.8%. The specimen sequenced was peripheral blood. The receptor was isolated from a man aged 40-49 years with active or convalescent COVID-19.

CDR3 in amino acids: CSASPRADSPLHF. DNA of the CDR3: TGCAGTGCTAGTCCCAGGGCGGATTCACCCCTCCACTTT. The chain recombines TRBV20-1 with TRBJ1-6; D possibly corresponds to TRBD1 (5 bases). V was pared by 3 bases and J by 8 bases, with 11 bases between. The germline gives CDR1 DFQATT, CDR2 SNEGSKA (reference sequence). The CDR3 runs 13 residues.